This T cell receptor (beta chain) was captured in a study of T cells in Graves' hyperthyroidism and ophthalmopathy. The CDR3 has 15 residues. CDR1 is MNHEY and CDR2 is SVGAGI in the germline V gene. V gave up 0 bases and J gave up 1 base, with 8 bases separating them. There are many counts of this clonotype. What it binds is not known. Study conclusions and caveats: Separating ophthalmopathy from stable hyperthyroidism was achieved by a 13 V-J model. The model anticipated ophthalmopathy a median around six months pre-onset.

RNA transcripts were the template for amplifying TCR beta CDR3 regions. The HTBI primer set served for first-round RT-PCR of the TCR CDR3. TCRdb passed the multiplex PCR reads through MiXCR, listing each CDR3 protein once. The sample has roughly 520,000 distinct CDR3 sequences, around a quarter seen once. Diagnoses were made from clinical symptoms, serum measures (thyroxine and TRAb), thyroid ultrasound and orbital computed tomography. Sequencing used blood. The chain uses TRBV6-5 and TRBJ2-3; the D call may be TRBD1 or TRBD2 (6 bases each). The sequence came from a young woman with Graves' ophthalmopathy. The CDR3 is CASSYSRGGTDTQYF. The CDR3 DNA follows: TGTGCCAGCAGTTACTCGAGGGGGGGCACAGATACGCAGTATTTT.